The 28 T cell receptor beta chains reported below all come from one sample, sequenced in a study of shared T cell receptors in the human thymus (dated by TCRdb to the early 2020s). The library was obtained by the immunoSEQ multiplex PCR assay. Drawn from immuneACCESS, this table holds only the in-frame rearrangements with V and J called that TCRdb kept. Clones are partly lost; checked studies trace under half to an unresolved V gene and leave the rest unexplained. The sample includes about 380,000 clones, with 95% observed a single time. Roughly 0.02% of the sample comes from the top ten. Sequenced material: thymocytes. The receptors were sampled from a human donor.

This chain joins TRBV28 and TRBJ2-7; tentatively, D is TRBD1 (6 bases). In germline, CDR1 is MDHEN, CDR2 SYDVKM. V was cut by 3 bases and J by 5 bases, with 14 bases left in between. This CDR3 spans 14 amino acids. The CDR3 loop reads CASSFRGVRHEQYF. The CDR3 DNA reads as TGTGCCAGCAGTTTCAGGGGAGTGAGACACGAGCAGTACTTC. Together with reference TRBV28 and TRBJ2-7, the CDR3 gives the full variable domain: DVKVTQSSRYLVKRTGEKVFLECVQDMDHENMFWYRQDPGLGLRLIYFSYDVKMKEKGDIPEGYSVSREKKERFSLILESASTNQTSMYLCASSFRGVRHEQYFGPGTRLTVT.

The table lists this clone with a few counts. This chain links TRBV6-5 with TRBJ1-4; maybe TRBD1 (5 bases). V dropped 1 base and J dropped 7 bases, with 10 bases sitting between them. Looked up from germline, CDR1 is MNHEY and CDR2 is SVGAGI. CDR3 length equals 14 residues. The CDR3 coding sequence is TGTGCCAGCAGTTACTTTGGGGCTGGTGAAAAACTGTTTTTT. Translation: CASSYFGAGEKLFF.

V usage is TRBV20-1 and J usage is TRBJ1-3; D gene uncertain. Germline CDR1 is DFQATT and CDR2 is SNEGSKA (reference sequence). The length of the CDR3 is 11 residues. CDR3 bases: TGCAGCTACAGAGGAGGAAACACCATATATTTT. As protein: CSYRGGNTIYF.

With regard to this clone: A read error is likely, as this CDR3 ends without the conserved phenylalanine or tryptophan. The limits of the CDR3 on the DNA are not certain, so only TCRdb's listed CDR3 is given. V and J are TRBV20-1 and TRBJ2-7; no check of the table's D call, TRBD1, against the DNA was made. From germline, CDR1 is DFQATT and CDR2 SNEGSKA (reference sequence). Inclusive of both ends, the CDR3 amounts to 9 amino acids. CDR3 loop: CSARSDRVI.

In DNA form, the CDR3 reads TGTGCCAGCAGCTGCCGATTGGGCCTCCCCTTGGACATTCAGTACTTC. It translates to CASSCRLGLPLDIQYF. This chain joins TRBV11-2 and TRBJ2-4; D ambiguous. Trimming shortened V by 4 bases and J by 8 bases, and 21 bases separated the two germline ends. Germline-derived CDR1 and CDR2 are SGHAT and FQNNGV. This CDR3 contains 16 residues.

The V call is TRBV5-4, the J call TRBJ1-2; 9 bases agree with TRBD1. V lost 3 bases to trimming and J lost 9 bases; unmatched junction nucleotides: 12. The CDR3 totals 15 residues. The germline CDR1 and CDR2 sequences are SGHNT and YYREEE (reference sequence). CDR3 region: CASSSPKQGADCYTF. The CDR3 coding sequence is TGTGCCAGCAGCTCCCCGAAACAGGGGGCGGATTGCTACACCTTC.

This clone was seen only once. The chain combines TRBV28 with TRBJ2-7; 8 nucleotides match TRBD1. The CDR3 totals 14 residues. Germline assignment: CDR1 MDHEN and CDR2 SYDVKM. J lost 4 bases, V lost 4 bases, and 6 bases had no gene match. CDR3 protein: CASSCSGGKYEQYF. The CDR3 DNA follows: TGTGCCAGCAGTTGTTCAGGGGGCAAGTACGAGCAGTACTTC.

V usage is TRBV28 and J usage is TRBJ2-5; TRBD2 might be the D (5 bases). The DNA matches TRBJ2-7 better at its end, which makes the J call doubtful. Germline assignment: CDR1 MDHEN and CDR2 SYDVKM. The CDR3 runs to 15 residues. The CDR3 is CASTPHWRRSYEQYF. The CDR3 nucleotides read TGTGCCAGCACCCCACATTGGCGGAGGAGTTACGAGCAGTACTTC.

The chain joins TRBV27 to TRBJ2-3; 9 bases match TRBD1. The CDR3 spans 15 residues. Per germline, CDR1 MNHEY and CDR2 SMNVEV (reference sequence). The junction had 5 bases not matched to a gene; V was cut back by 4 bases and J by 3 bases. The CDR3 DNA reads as TGTGCCAGCAGTTCCCCGGGACAGGGTACAGATACGCAGTATTTT. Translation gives CASSSPGQGTDTQYF.

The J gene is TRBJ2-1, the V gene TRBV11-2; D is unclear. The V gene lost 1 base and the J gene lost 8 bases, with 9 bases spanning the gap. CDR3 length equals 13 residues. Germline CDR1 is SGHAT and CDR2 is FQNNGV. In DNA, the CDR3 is TGTGCCAGCAGCTTAGGGAAGTTCGATGAGCAGTTCTTC. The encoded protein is CASSLGKFDEQFF.

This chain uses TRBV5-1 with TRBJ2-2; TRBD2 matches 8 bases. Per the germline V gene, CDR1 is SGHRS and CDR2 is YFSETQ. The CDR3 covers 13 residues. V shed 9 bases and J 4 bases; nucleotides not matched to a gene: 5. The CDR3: CATRLASTGELFF. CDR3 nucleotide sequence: TGCGCCACCCGACTAGCGAGCACCGGGGAGCTGTTTTTT.

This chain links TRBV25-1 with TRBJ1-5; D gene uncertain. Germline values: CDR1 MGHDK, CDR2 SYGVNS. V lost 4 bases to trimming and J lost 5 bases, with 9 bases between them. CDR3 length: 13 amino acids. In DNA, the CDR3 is TGTGCCAGCAGTGCGAGGGTAGATCAGCCCCAGCATTTT. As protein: CASSARVDQPQHF. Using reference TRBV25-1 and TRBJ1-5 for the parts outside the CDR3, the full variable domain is EADIYQTPRYLVIGTGKKITLECSQTMGHDKMYWYQQDPGMELHLIHYSYGVNSTEKGDLSSESTVSRIRTEHFPLTLESARPSHTSQYLCASSARVDQPQHFGDGTRLSIL.

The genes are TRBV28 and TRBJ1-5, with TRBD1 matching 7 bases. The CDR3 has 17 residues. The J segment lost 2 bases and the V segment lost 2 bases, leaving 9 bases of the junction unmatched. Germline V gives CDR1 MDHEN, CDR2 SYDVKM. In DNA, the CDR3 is TGTGCCAGCAGTTTAGGATCCGACAGGGAACGCAATCAGCCCCAGCATTTT. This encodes CASSLGSDRERNQPQHF.

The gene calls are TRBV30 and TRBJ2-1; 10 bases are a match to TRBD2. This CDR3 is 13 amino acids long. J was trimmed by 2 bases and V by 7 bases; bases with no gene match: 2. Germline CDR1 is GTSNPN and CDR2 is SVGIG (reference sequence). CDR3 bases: TGTGCCTCTAGCGGGAGCCCCTACAATGAGCAGTTCTTC. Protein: CASSGSPYNEQFF.

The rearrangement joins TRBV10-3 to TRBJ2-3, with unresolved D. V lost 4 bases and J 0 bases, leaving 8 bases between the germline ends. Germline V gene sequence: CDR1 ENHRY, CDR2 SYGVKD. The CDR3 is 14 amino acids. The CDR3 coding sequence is TGTGCCATCAGTGGCGTGGATAGCACAGATACGCAGTATTTT. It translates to CAISGVDSTDTQYF.

CDR3 loop: CASSAGTSGHNEQFF. The CDR3 DNA reads as TGTGCCAGCAGTGCCGGGACTAGCGGACACAATGAGCAGTTCTTC. This rearrangement joins TRBV27 to TRBJ2-1; TRBD2 agrees at 11 bases. The junction had 5 bases not matched to a gene; V was cut back by 5 bases and J by 5 bases. The CDR3 extends over 15 amino acids. Germline V gene data show CDR1 as MNHEY and CDR2 as SMNVEV (reference sequence).

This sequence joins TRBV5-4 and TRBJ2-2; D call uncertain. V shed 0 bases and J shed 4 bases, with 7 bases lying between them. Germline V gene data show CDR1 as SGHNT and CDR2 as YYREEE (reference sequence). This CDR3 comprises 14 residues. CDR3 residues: CASSLGGGTGELFF. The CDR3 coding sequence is TGTGCCAGCAGCTTGGGGGGTGGCACCGGGGAGCTGTTTTTT.

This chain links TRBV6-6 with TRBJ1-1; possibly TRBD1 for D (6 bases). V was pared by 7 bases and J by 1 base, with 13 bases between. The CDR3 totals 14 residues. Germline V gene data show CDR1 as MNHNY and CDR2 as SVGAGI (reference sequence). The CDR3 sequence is CASTPRGENTEAFF. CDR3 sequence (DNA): TGTGCCAGCACTCCCAGGGGAGAGAACACTGAAGCTTTCTTT.

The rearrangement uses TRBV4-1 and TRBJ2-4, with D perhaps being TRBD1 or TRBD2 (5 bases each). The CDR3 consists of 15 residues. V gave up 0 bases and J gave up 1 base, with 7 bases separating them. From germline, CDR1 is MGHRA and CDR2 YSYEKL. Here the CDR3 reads CASSQERGAKNIQYF. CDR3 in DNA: TGCGCCAGCAGCCAAGAACGGGGCGCCAAAAACATTCAGTACTTC.

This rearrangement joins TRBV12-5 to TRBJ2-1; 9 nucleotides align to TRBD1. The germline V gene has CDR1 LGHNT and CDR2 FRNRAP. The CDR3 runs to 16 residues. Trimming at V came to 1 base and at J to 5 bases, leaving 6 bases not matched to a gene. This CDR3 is CASGLALGTGNNEQFF. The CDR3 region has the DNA TGTGCTAGTGGTTTGGCCCTCGGGACAGGGAACAATGAGCAGTTCTTC. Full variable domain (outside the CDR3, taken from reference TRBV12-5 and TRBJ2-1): DARVTQTPRHKVTEMGQEVTMRCQPILGHNTVFWYRQTMMQGLELLAYFRNRAPLDDSGMPKDRFSAEMPDATLATLKIQPSEPRDSAVYFCASGLALGTGNNEQFFGPGTRLTVL.

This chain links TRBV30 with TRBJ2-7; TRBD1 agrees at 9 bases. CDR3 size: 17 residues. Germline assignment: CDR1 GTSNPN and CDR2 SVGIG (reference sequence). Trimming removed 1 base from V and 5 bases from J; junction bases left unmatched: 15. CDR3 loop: CAWSAQLRTGEGNEQYF. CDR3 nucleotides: TGTGCCTGGAGTGCCCAACTGAGGACAGGGGAAGGGAACGAGCAGTACTTC.

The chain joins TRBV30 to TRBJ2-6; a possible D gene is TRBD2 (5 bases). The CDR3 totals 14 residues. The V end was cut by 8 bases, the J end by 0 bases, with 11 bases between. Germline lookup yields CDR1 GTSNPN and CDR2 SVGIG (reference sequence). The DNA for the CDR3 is TGTGCCCAGAGGGCGAGCTCTGGGGCCAACGTCCTGACTTTC. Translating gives CAQRASSGANVLTF.

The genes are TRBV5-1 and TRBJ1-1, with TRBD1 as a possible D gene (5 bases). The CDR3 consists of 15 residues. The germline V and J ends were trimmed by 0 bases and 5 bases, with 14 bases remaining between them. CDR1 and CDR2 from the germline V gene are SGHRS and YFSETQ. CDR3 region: CASSLGGQGWTEAFF. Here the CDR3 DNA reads TGCGCCAGCAGCTTGGGGGGTCAGGGTTGGACTGAAGCTTTCTTT.

The CDR3 sequence is CASYRTRTLNTEAFF. CDR3 sequence (DNA): TGTGCCAGCTACAGGACCAGGACCCTGAACACTGAAGCTTTCTTT. V usage is TRBV18 and J usage is TRBJ1-1; D might be TRBD1 (5 bases). The V gene's germline CDR1 is KGHSH and CDR2 LQKENI. This CDR3 is 15 amino acids long. Trimming removed 7 bases at V and 0 bases at J, with 15 bases between.

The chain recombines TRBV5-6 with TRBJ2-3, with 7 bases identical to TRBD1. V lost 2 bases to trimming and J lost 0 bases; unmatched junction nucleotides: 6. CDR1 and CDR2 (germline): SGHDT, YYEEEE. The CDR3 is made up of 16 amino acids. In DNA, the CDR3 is TGTGCCAGCAGCTTTGTAACAGGGGAGAGCACAGATACGCAGTATTTT. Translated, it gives CASSFVTGESTDTQYF.

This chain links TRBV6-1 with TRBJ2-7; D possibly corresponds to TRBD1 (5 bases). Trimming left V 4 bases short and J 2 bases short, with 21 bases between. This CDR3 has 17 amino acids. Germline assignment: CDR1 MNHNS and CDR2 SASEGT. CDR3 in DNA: TGTGCCAGCAGTGCACAACCCTGGACACCACGGACCTACGAGCAGTACTTC. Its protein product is CASSAQPWTPRTYEQYF.

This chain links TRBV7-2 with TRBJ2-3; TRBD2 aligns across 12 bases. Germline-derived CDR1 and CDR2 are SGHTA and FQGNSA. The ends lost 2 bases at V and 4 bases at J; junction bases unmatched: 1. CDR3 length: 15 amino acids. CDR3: CASSLLAGGPDTQYF. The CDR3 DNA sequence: TGTGCCAGCAGCTTACTAGCGGGAGGGCCAGATACGCAGTATTTT.

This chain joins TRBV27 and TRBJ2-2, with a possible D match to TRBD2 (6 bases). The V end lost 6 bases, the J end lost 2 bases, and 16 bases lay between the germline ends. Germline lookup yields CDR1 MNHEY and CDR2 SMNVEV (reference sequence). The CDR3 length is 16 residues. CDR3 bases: TGTGCCAGCAGCCCACTAACGGGACTCAACACCGGGGAGCTGTTTTTT. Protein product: CASSPLTGLNTGELFF.